Following are 16 T cell receptor beta chains from one sample sequenced in a study of T-cell memory formation after mild COVID-19. TCRdb reanalysed the 5' RACE reads using MiXCR and keeps one entry per CDR3 protein. The sample includes about 310,000 distinct CDR3 sequences, approximately 19% of them seen just once. The specimen was PBMCs or a T cell subset sorted from them (not recorded which). The receptors here all came from a man aged 18 to 30 who had mild COVID-19 (a few samples of this study predate the infection). Cell type and time point are not known.

This chain joins TRBV5-1 and TRBJ1-1, with a weak D call TRBD1 (5 bases). Germline loops: CDR1 SGHRS, CDR2 YFSETQ. Trimming pared 0 bases from V and 6 bases from J, leaving 9 bases between. The CDR3 totals 13 residues. The CDR3 is CASSLAGYAEAFF. The CDR3 DNA sequence: TGCGCCAGCAGCTTGGCAGGGTATGCTGAAGCTTTCTTT. Full variable domain (rest looked up from reference TRBV5-1 and TRBJ1-1): KAGVTQTPRYLIKTRGQQVTLSCSPISGHRSVSWYQQTPGQGLQFLFEYFSETQRNKGNFPGRFSGRQFSNSRSEMNVSTLELGDSALYLCASSLAGYAEAFFGQGTRLTVV.

This chain joins TRBV5-4 and TRBJ1-2; 8 bases line up with TRBD1. The V gene's germline CDR1 is SGHNT and CDR2 YYREEE (reference sequence). The CDR3 contains 15 residues. With 5 bases clipped from V and 0 bases from J, the junction kept 6 bases outside the gene matches. CDR3 sequence reads: CASSDRGRPNYGYTF. The CDR3 region has the DNA TGTGCCAGCAGTGACAGGGGTCGTCCTAACTATGGCTACACCTTC.

The J gene is TRBJ1-3, the V gene TRBV2, with D maybe TRBD1 (6 bases). V was trimmed by 4 bases and J by 0 bases, leaving 13 bases between them. The CDR3 is 16 amino acids. Looked up from germline, CDR1 is SNHLY and CDR2 is FYNNEI. The CDR3: CASSATGPSSGNTIYF. The CDR3 nucleotides are TGTGCCAGCAGTGCGACAGGTCCGAGCTCTGGAAACACCATATATTTT. The full variable domain, completed using reference TRBV2 and TRBJ1-3, is EPEVTQTPSHQVTQMGQEVILRCVPISNHLYFYWYRQILGQKVEFLVSFYNNEISEKSEIFDDQFSVERPDGSNFTLKIRSTKLEDSAMYFCASSATGPSSGNTIYFGEGSWLTVV.

This chain joins TRBV7-2 and TRBJ2-3; unclear D gene. This CDR3 contains 13 residues. V lost 4 bases to trimming and J lost 6 bases, with 11 bases between them. Germline CDR1 reads SGHTA; CDR2 reads FQGNSA. CDR3 loop: CASSSYLADTQYF. The DNA of the CDR3 is TGTGCCAGCAGCTCCTACTTGGCGGATACGCAGTATTTT. The entire variable domain, with the rest obtained from reference TRBV7-2 and TRBJ2-3, is as follows: GAGVSQSPSNKVTEKGKDVELRCDPISGHTALYWYRQSLGQGLEFLIYFQGNSAPDKSGLPSDRFSAERTGGSVSTLTIQRTQQEDSAVYLCASSSYLADTQYFGPGTRLTVL.

At least ten counts were recorded for this clonotype. The CDR3 protein is CASSRGGGYTF. The CDR3 coding sequence is TGTGCCAGCTCCAGGGGCGGGGGCTACACCTTC. The rearrangement uses TRBV12-3 or TRBV12-4 and TRBJ1-2, with a tentative D call TRBD1 (6 bases). The CDR3 is made up of 11 amino acids. V was clipped by 8 bases and J by 8 bases, with 12 bases between them.

The chain has TRBV6-2 or TRBV6-3 and TRBJ1-1; TRBD1 aligns across 8 bases. The CDR3 sequence is 13 residues long. Germline CDR1 MNHEY, CDR2 SVGEGT. Unmatched junction bases numbered 4, after V lost 9 bases and J lost 1 base. The CDR3 DNA reads TGTGCCAGTGGACAGGGCGGGAACACTGAAGCTTTCTTT. Translated: CASGQGGNTEAFF.

This clonotype appeared many times. The gene calls are TRBV6-6 and TRBJ2-1; weak D call: TRBD2 (5 bases). The length of the CDR3 is 13 residues. Germline CDR1 is MNHNY and CDR2 is SVGAGI (reference sequence). The ends were cut back, 6 bases at V and 4 bases at J, with 10 bases in the middle. The CDR3 nucleotides read TGTGCCAGCAGCCGGACTCCGTACAATGAGCAGTTCTTC. Its protein is CASSRTPYNEQFF.

This clonotype has more than one count but fewer than ten. The rearrangement uses TRBV10-3 and TRBJ2-3; 7 bases match TRBD2. The CDR3 totals 12 residues. Germline-derived CDR1 and CDR2 are ENHRY and SYGVKD. Trimming at V came to 9 bases and at J to 6 bases, leaving 6 bases not matched to a gene. CDR3 in DNA: TGTGCCATGGGGGGGTCCGAGGATACGCAGTATTTT. It translates to CAMGGSEDTQYF.

The chain is built from TRBV2 and TRBJ2-2; TRBD2 matches 7 bases. CDR3 length: 13 residues. Germline V gene lookup returns CDR1 SNHLY and CDR2 FYNNEI. V lost 7 bases to trimming and J lost 6 bases; unmatched junction nucleotides: 5. CDR3 coding DNA: TGTGCCAGCAAAGCGGGACTGCCCGGGGAGCTGTTTTTT. Translation gives CASKAGLPGELFF.

This clonotype was found a few times. The V call is TRBV27, the J call TRBJ2-5; TRBD2 agrees at 7 bases. The CDR3 runs to 15 residues. Per the germline V gene, CDR1 is MNHEY and CDR2 is SMNVEV (reference sequence). The V and J ends lost 3 bases and 5 bases, in that order; junction bases with no gene match: 9. CDR3 DNA: TGTGCCAGCAGTTTTTTCCGGGGGGAGCGGGAGACCCAGTACTTC. It is translated as CASSFFRGERETQYF.

V is TRBV4-2 and J is TRBJ2-7, with 11 bases aligning to TRBD1. The CDR3 runs 16 residues. Trimming at V came to 4 bases and at J to 4 bases, leaving 9 bases not matched to a gene. CDR1 and CDR2 (germline): LGHNA, YNFKEQ. This CDR3 is CASSPYPGQGVYEQYF. The CDR3 bases are TGTGCCAGCAGCCCCTATCCGGGACAGGGGGTGTACGAGCAGTACTTC.

The V and J genes are TRBV12-3 or TRBV12-4 and TRBJ2-5; D may be TRBD2 (7 bases). The length of the CDR3 is 12 residues. V dropped 6 bases and J dropped 6 bases, with 11 bases sitting between them. CDR3 protein: CASRRGGQTQYF. For the CDR3, the DNA is TGTGCCAGCAGGAGGGGGGGACAGACCCAGTACTTC.

The chain has TRBV11-2 and TRBJ1-2; 10 nucleotides align to TRBD1. The V gene's germline CDR1 is SGHAT and CDR2 FQNNGV. V dropped 4 bases and J dropped 2; count of bases not matched to a gene: 4. CDR3 size: 15 residues. CDR3 nucleotides: TGTGCCAGCAGCTGGGGGGACAGGGGAAACTATGGCTACACCTTC. Encoded protein: CASSWGDRGNYGYTF. Full variable domain (remainder filled in from reference TRBV11-2 and TRBJ1-2): EAGVAQSPRYKIIEKRQSVAFWCNPISGHATLYWYQQILGQGPKLLIQFQNNGVVDDSQLPKDRFSAERLKGVDSTLKIQPAKLEDSAVYLCASSWGDRGNYGYTFGSGTRLTVV.

This clonotype was found a few times. The chain employs TRBV20-1 and TRBJ2-5, with TRBD1 identical over 7 bases. Trimming cost V 4 bases and J 2 bases; bases outside gene matches: 1. CDR1 is DFQATT and CDR2 is SNEGSKA in the germline V gene (reference sequence). The CDR3 is 12 amino acids. This chain's CDR3 is CSAKTGQETQYF. CDR3 in DNA: TGCAGTGCTAAGACAGGGCAAGAGACCCAGTACTTC.

The rearrangement links TRBV28 to TRBJ2-1; 7 nucleotides line up with TRBD1. The CDR3 runs 14 residues. Germline assignment: CDR1 MDHEN and CDR2 SYDVKM. Losses at the gene ends were 6 bases for V and 10 bases for J; bases not matched to a gene: 12. CDR3 amino acids: CASRNPGQSREQFF. For the CDR3, the DNA is TGTGCCAGCAGAAATCCGGGACAGTCCAGGGAGCAGTTCTTC.

J is TRBJ2-2 and V is TRBV12-3 or TRBV12-4, with 9 bases fitting TRBD1. The CDR3 totals 16 residues. Germline trimming cut 4 bases from V and 2 bases from J; bases unmatched to any gene: 5. The CDR3 reads CASSSGQGRNTGELFF. The CDR3 DNA reads TGTGCCAGCAGTTCCGGACAGGGGAGAAACACCGGGGAGCTGTTTTTT.